This T cell receptor (beta chain) was obtained from a study of human T cells and chemical hapten exposure (dated by TCRdb to the early 2020s). Study-wide context: For sensitization, 2% DPC in acetone was applied to a 2 cm by 2 cm area of upper inner arm skin. Libraries were pooled for sequencing, and variation in per-sample TCR yields was attributed mainly to small differences in library volumes within the pool. Peripheral blood TCR repertoire changes were tracked in vivo in alopecia patients during primary and secondary sensitization to the hapten diphenylcyclopropenone (DPC). For TCR sequencing, blood came from twenty-nine alopecia patients at anywhere from one to four time points (pre-sensitization, 2, 6 and 24 weeks). Most of the patients in the cohort were female, and the cohort covered alopecia areata with under or over 50% scalp involvement, alopecia totalis and alopecia universalis. Patient blood was sampled pre-sensitization (week 0) and at 2, 6 and about 24 weeks after DPC sensitization. Weekly therapeutic DPC doses were additionally applied to the scalp of patients throughout the roughly 24-week study period. Patch tests used Finn chambers with 0.01% DPC on the upper back, scored after 6 days by International Contact Dermatitis Research Group standards.

The time point label, as the study defines it: pre-sensitization, week 0. The intended sense of this specimen's treatment or condition label: therapeutic diphenylcyclopropenone sensitization with weekly scalp DPC. Blood at each patch-test visit was drawn before the patch test was applied. Patients were considered eligible if aged 18 to 70, diagnosed with alopecia and deemed suitable for DPC therapy, and patients were excluded if pregnant. Total RNA was extracted from unfractionated whole blood that had been collected in Tempus Blood RNA tubes. The trim is 7 bases for V and 2 bases for J, with a gap of 10 bases between the germline ends. The CDR3 goes from the cysteine to the phenylalanine over 13 residues. The only DNA kept is the CDR3, 39 bases in frame from the first base. Via the germline V gene, CDR1 is SGHDN and CDR2 FVKESK. Broader findings and caveats from the paper: Alopecia, a presumed autoimmune disease, was present in all patients, so the immune response of the patients might differ from that of healthy individuals. Patch test score was positively correlated with the number of PT1 expanded TCRs, with significance at thresholds 8, 16 and 32 but not at 4. After repeated subsampling, changes were observed in the strength of the expansion versus patch-test correlation and in the threshold at which the correlation became significant. Compared with pre-sensitization or healthy control sets, expanded TCRs formed significantly more large CDR3 similarity clusters, which is consistent with antigen-driven responses. DPC sensitization did not change the number of TCRs with a frequency above 1 in 1000, and there was no evidence of changes in global repertoire structure.

A note on this clonotype: Its target antigen remains unknown. No base quality information exists; no much larger clone differs at one position.

The protocol used for the library was RACE. Sequencing instrument: NextSeq 500. During library preparation, unique molecular identifiers were attached to individual cDNA molecules so that TCRs could be counted quantitatively and reproducibly. From each blood RNA sample, both TCR alpha and TCR beta chains were sequenced. In the paper's pipeline: Samples had a median of about 96,000 TCRs, with a range from roughly 23,224 to 700,000. V, J and CDR3 annotation of the TCR reads was performed with the Decombinator software suite. Every sample was subsampled to the same number of TCRs (28,000) for the PS versus PT1 abundance plots. TCRs were defined as expanded if absent before sensitization and observed at least eight times at the 2-week time point. In-frame beta chains were kept once TCRdb had trimmed the public reads at Q25 with fastp and called clones with MiXCR. Each entry is one CDR3 protein sequence, shown with its most common DNA and genes. In this record, the V and J calls reflect TCRdb's handling and not the investigators' own analysis. The sample table shows about 380,000 distinct CDR3 sequences, and roughly 4.6% are seen once. Just over 2.5% of the sample comes from the top ten.

The receptor was isolated from a woman in her forties or fifties with alopecia areata. Some clones in this sample may be carry-over from other donors' samples. The sample in question was whole blood, obtained in connection with sensitization to the hapten diphenylcyclopropenone (DPC). In this chain, TRBV14 is recombined with TRBJ2-3; possibly the D gene is TRBD2, per 5 matching bases. CDR3 sequence: CASKRGLTDTQYF. Read as DNA, the sequence is TGTGCCAGCAAACGGGGTCTCACAGATACGCAGTATTTT.